One and the same sample provided the 6 T cell receptor beta chains below, sequenced in a study of T-cell memory formation after mild COVID-19. TCRdb passed the 5' RACE reads through MiXCR, listing each CDR3 protein once. This sample yields 390,000 or so distinct CDR3 sequences, of which about 17% are seen a single time; roughly 21% belongs to the top ten. The specimen sequenced was PBMCs or a T cell subset sorted from them (not recorded which). These receptor sequences come from a man younger than 30 who had mild COVID-19 (a few samples of this study predate the infection). Cell type and time point are not known.

This clonotype was detected ten times or more. The rearrangement joins TRBV5-1 to TRBJ2-2; D gene ambiguous. Trimming shortened V by 4 bases and J by 3 bases, and 10 bases separated the two germline ends. The CDR3 runs 14 residues. CDR1 is SGHRS and CDR2 is YFSETQ in the germline V gene. The CDR3 DNA is TGCGCCAGCAGCCGCAGGACCGACACCGGGGAGCTGTTTTTT. Translating gives CASSRRTDTGELFF. Based on the CDR3 plus reference TRBV5-1 and TRBJ2-2, the full variable domain is KAGVTQTPRYLIKTRGQQVTLSCSPISGHRSVSWYQQTPGQGLQFLFEYFSETQRNKGNFPGRFSGRQFSNSRSEMNVSTLELGDSALYLCASSRRTDTGELFFGEGSRLTVL.

This clonotype has just a few counts. The rearrangement uses TRBV5-1 and TRBJ2-2, with D perhaps TRBD1 (5 bases). The CDR3 runs to 14 residues. Germline CDR1 is SGHRS and CDR2 is YFSETQ. V was cut by 2 bases and J by 1 base, with 6 bases left in between. The CDR3 region has the DNA TGCGCCAGCAGCTTCCAGGGGAACACCGGGGAGCTGTTTTTT. Translated, it gives CASSFQGNTGELFF.

This clonotype has more than one count but fewer than ten. The chain combines TRBV12-3 or TRBV12-4 with TRBJ2-7; the D gene is possibly TRBD1 (6 bases). V gave up 5 bases and J gave up 2 bases, with 16 bases separating them. The CDR3 loop spans 15 amino acids. The CDR3, as DNA: TGTGCCAGCAGTCCTCCGGGGACATTCACCTACGAGCAGTACTTC. Translating it yields CASSPPGTFTYEQYF.

This clonotype showed up just a few times. This rearrangement joins TRBV4-2 to TRBJ2-2, with TRBD1 matching over 9 bases. Germline V gives CDR1 LGHNA, CDR2 YNFKEQ. CDR3 length: 15 residues. V dropped 4 bases and J dropped 3; count of bases not matched to a gene: 3. CDR3 sequence: CASSPGTGYTGELFF. The CDR3 DNA sequence: TGTGCCAGCAGCCCCGGGACAGGGTACACCGGGGAGCTGTTTTTT.

This clonotype occurred a few times. The chain is built from TRBV4-1 and TRBJ1-4; D is undetermined. This CDR3 contains 16 residues. The germline CDR1 and CDR2 sequences are MGHRA and YSYEKL. V lost 2 bases and J lost 3, with 13 bases in between. CDR3 sequence reads: CASSQYSAKANEKLFF. The CDR3, as DNA: TGCGCCAGCAGCCAATACTCGGCAAAGGCTAATGAAAAACTGTTTTTT.

The V gene is TRBV7-2, the J gene TRBJ1-3, with a weak D call TRBD1 (6 bases). From germline, CDR1 is SGHTA and CDR2 FQGNSA. Trimming cost V 11 bases and J 4 bases, with 15 bases left between them. The CDR3 is 13 residues long. In DNA form, the CDR3 reads TGTGCCGGGGGGGCAGAGGGCGGAAACACCATATATTTT. It encodes CAGGAEGGNTIYF.